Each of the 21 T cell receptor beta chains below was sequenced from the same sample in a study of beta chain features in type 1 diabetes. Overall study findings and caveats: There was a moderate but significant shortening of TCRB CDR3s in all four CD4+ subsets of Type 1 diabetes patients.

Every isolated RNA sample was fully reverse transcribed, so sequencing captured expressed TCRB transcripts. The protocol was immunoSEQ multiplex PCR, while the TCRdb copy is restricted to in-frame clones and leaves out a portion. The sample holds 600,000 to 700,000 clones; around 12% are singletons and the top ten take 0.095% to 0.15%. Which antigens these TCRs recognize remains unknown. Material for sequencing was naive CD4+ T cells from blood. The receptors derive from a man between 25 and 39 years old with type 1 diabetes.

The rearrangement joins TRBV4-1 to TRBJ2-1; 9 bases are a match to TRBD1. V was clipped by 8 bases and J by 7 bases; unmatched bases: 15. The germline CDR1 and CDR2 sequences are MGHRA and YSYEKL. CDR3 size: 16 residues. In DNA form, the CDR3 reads TGCGCCAGCGGACGGAACAGGGGGCAGGGGTATAATGAGCAGTTCTTC. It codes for CASGRNRGQGYNEQFF.

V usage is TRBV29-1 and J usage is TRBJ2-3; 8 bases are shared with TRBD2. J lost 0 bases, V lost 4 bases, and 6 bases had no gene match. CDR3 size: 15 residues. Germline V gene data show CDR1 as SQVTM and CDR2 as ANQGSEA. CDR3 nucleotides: TGCAGCGTTGCTGCGGGGGGCGCGAGCACAGATACGCAGTATTTT. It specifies CSVAAGGASTDTQYF.

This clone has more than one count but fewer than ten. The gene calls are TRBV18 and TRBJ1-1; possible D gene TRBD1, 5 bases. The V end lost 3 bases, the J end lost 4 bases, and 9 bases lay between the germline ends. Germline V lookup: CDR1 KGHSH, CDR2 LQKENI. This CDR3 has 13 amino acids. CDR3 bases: TGTGCCAGCTCACCTCTAAGGGGCACTGAAGCTTTCTTT. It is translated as CASSPLRGTEAFF.

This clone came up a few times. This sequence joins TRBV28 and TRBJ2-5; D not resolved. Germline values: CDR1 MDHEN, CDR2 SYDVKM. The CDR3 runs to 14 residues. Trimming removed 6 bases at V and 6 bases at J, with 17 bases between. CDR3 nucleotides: TGTGCCAGCAGCTTCTCGACCCCTCCGAAGACCCAGTACTTC. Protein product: CASSFSTPPKTQYF.

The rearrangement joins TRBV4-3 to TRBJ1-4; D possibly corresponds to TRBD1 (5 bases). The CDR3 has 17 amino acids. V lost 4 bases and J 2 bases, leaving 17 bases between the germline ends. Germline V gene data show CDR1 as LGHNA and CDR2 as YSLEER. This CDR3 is CASSPGSLGLTNEKLFF. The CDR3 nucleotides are TGCGCCAGCAGCCCAGGGTCCCTAGGGCTCACTAATGAAAAACTGTTTTTT.

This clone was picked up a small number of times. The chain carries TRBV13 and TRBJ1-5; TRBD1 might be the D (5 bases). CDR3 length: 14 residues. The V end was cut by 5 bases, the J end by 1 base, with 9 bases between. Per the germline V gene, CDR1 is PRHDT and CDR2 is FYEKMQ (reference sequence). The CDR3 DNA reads TGTGCCAGCAGCCGCCGGGACAGCAATCAGCCCCAGCATTTT. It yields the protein CASSRRDSNQPQHF. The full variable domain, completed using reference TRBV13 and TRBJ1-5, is AAGVIQSPRHLIKEKRETATLKCYPIPRHDTVYWYQQGPGQDPQFLISFYEKMQSDKGSIPDRFSAQQFSDYHSELNMSSLELGDSALYFCASSRRDSNQPQHFGDGTRLSIL.

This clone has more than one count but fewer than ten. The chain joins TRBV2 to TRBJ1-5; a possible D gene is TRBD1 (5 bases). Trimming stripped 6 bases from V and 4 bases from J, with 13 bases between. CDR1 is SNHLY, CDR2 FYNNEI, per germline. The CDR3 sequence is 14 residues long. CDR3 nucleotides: TGTGCCAGCAGACAGGTGTTGAGGAATCAGCCCCAGCATTTT. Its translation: CASRQVLRNQPQHF.

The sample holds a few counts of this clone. The CDR3 DNA reads as TGTGCCAGCAGCTTTGCACAAGAGACCCAGTACTTC. Translated, it gives CASSFAQETQYF. This sequence joins TRBV11-2 and TRBJ2-5; D is uncertain. The CDR3 has 12 amino acids. Germline lookup yields CDR1 SGHAT and CDR2 FQNNGV. The germline V and J ends were trimmed by 3 bases and 2 bases, with 4 bases remaining between them.

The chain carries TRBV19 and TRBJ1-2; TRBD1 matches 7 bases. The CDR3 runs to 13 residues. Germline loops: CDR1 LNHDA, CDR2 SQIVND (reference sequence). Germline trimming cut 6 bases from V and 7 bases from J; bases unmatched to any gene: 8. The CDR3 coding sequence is TGTGCCAGTAGGGACGACAGGGATAGTGGCTACACCTTC. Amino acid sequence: CASRDDRDSGYTF.

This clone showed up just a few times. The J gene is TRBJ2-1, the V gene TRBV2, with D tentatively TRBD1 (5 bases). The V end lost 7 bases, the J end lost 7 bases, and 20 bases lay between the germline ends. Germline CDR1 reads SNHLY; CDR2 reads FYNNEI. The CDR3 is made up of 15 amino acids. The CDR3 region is CASNRKAQGGNEQFF. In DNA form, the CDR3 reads TGTGCCAGCAACAGAAAGGCCCAGGGCGGAAATGAGCAGTTCTTC. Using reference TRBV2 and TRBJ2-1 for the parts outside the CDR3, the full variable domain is EPEVTQTPSHQVTQMGQEVILRCVPISNHLYFYWYRQILGQKVEFLVSFYNNEISEKSEIFDDQFSVERPDGSNFTLKIRSTKLEDSAMYFCASNRKAQGGNEQFFGPGTRLTVL.

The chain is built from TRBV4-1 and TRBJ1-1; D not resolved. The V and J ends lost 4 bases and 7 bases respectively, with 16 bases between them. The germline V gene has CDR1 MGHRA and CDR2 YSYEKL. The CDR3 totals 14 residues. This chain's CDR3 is CASSLQGPMGEAFF. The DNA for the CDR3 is TGCGCCAGCAGCCTCCAAGGGCCTATGGGTGAAGCTTTCTTT.

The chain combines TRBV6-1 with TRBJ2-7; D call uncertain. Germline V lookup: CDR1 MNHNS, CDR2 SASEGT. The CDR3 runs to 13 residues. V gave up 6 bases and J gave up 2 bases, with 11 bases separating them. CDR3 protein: CASSLDGTYEQYF. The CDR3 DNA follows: TGTGCCAGCAGCCTGGATGGGACCTACGAGCAGTACTTC.

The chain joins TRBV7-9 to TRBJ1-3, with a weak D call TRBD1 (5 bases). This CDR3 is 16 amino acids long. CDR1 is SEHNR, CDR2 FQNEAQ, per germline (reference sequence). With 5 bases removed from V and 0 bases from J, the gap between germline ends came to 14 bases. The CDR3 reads CASSHRDGDSGNTIYF. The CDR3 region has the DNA TGTGCCAGCAGCCACCGGGACGGCGACTCTGGAAACACCATATATTTT. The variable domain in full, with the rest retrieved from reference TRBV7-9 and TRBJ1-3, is DTGVSQNPRHKITKRGQNVTFRCDPISEHNRLYWYRQTLGQGPEFLTYFQNEAQLEKSRLLSDRFSAERPKGSFSTLEIQRTEQGDSAMYLCASSHRDGDSGNTIYFGEGSWLTVV.

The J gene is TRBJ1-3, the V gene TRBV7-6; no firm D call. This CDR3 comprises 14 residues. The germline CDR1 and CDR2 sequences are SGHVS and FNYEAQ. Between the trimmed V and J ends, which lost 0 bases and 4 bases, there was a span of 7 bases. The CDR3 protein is CASSLAGEGNTIYF. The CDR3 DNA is TGTGCCAGCAGCTTAGCCGGAGAAGGAAACACCATATATTTT.

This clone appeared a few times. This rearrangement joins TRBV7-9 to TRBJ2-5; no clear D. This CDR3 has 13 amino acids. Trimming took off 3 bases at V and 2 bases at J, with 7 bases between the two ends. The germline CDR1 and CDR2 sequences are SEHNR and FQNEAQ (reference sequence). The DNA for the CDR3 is TGTGCCAGCAGCTTCACGGCTCAAGAGACCCAGTACTTC. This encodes CASSFTAQETQYF.

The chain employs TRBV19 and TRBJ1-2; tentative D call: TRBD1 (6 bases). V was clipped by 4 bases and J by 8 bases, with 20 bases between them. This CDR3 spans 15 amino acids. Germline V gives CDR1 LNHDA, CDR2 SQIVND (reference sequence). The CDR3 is CASSSSIRDTFGYTF. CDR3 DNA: TGTGCCAGTAGTAGTTCTATCAGGGACACCTTCGGCTACACCTTC.

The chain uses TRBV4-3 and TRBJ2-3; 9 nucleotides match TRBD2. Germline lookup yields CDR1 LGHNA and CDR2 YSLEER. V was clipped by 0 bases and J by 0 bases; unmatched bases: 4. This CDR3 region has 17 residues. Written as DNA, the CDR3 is TGCGCCAGCAGCCAAGATCCTAGCGGGGCCAGCACAGATACGCAGTATTTT. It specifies CASSQDPSGASTDTQYF.

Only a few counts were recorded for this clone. The CDR3 protein is CASSPGTGGYQETQYF. As DNA, the CDR3 is TGCGCCAGCAGCCCCGGGACAGGGGGATACCAAGAGACCCAGTACTTC. The rearrangement uses TRBV4-3 and TRBJ2-5; 11 nucleotides line up with TRBD1. The germline CDR1 and CDR2 sequences are LGHNA and YSLEER. The trim removed 4 bases at V and 0 bases at J, leaving 4 bases unmatched. This CDR3 region has 16 residues.

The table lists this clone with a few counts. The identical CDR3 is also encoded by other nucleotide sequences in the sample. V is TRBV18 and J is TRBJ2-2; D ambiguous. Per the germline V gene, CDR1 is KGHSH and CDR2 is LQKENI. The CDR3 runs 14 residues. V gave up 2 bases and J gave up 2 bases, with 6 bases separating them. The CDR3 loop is CASSPSGNTGELFF. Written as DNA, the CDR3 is TGTGCCAGCTCACCATCCGGAAACACCGGGGAGCTGTTTTTT.

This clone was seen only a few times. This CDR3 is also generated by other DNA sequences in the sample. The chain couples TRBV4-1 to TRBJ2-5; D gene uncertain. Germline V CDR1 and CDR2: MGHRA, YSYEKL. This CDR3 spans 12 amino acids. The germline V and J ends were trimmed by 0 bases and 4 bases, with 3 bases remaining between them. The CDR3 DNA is TGCGCCAGCAGCCAAGACAGAGAGACCCAGTACTTC. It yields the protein CASSQDRETQYF.

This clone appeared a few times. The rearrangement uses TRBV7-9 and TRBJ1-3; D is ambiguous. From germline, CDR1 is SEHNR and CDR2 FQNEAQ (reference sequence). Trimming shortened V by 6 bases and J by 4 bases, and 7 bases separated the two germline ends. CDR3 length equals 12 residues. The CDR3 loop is CASRGSGNTIYF. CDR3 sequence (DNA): TGTGCCAGCAGGGGTTCAGGAAACACCATATATTTT.